The clone carrying this TCR beta chain was picked up many times. The TCR beta CDR3 regions underwent amplification using RNA transcripts as the source. RT-PCR in the first round (using the HTBI primer set) targeted the TCR CDR3. One entry per CDR3 protein, called by TCRdb with MiXCR from the multiplex PCR reads. Of around 25,000 distinct CDR3 sequences listed, less than 65% are singletons. This entry belongs to a study of T cells in Graves' hyperthyroidism and ophthalmopathy. 10 ml of fresh peripheral blood supplied the PBMCs. The germline V gene encodes CDR1 MRHNA and CDR2 SNTAGT. V shed 4 bases, J shed 5 bases, and the junction held 7 bases outside the gene matches. The CDR3 runs to 15 residues.

The sequence was collected from a woman between 40 and 50 years old with Graves' hyperthyroidism that later progressed to Graves' ophthalmopathy. Material: blood. The V gene is TRBV6-4, the J gene TRBJ2-3; 9 positions match TRBD2. Here the CDR3 DNA reads TGTGCCAGCAGTGGGGGCGGGAGGGCCGAAGATACGCAGTATTTT. Translated, it gives CASSGGGRAEDTQYF.